One and the same sample provided the 27 T cell receptor beta chains below, sequenced in a study of T cells in Graves' hyperthyroidism and ophthalmopathy (dated by TCRdb to between 2018 and 2020). Libraries were built with multiplex PCR. TCRdb records Illumina HiSeq 2000 as the sequencer. TCR beta CDR3 regions were amplified from RNA transcripts. For the first round of RT-PCR on the TCR CDR3, the HTBI primer set was used together with the Qiagen OneStep RT-PCR kit. In TCRdb, the public reads were trimmed at Q25 with fastp and aligned with MiXCR, with productive beta chains retained. All rows with the same CDR3 protein become a single entry with the most common DNA and genes. The sample includes 550,000 to 600,000 distinct CDR3 sequences, with approximately 15% observed a single time. The ten most abundant clones make up about 20% of the sample. The material sequenced was blood. The receptors were sampled from a woman in her late teens or twenties with Graves' hyperthyroidism.

This clonotype was seen many times. For the CDR3, the DNA is TGTGCCAGCAGGCCAACTAGCGGGGTTTACAATGAGCAGTTCTTC. It translates to CASRPTSGVYNEQFF. The rearrangement joins TRBV12-3 or TRBV12-4 to TRBJ2-1, with 10 bases aligning to TRBD2. The CDR3 has 15 amino acids. Trimming removed 6 bases from V and 4 bases from J; junction bases left unmatched: 6.

The chain has TRBV5-4 and TRBJ2-3; possibly TRBD2 for D (7 bases). The V gene's germline CDR1 is SGHNT and CDR2 YYREEE (reference sequence). The V and J ends lost 3 bases and 0 bases respectively, with 14 bases between them. This CDR3 comprises 16 residues. CDR3 nucleotides: TGTGCCAGCAGCTCCAGGGGACTAAGCAGCACAGATACGCAGTATTTT. Its protein product is CASSSRGLSSTDTQYF. Full variable domain (rest looked up from reference TRBV5-4 and TRBJ2-3): ETGVTQSPTHLIKTRGQQVTLRCSSQSGHNTVSWYQQALGQGPQFIFQYYREEENGRGNFPPRFSGLQFPNYSSELNVNALELDDSALYLCASSSRGLSSTDTQYFGPGTRLTVL.

Concerning this clonotype itself: A much more abundant neighbour one base away suggests this may be a read error. This chain connects TRBV7-2 to TRBJ1-6; tentatively, D is TRBD1 (6 bases). The length of the CDR3 is 16 residues. The germline CDR1 and CDR2 sequences are SGHTA and FQGNSA. The CDR3 DNA follows: TGTGCCAGCAGCTTAGGGGGGACAAATTTGGATTCACCCCCCCACTTT. It codes for CASSLGGTNLDSPPHF.

This clonotype was recorded many times. The chain links TRBV20-1 to TRBJ2-3; D not resolved. Germline V gene lookup returns CDR1 DFQATT and CDR2 SNEGSKA (reference sequence). V lost 2 bases and J lost 0, with 12 bases in between. This CDR3 has 15 residues. CDR3 region: CSARWLSDSTDTQYF. CDR3 in DNA: TGCAGTGCTAGATGGTTGTCCGATAGCACAGATACGCAGTATTTT.

The V call is TRBV5-1, the J call TRBJ1-6; 8 nucleotides line up with TRBD1. Germline CDR1 reads SGHRS; CDR2 reads YFSETQ. The CDR3 covers 16 residues. V lost 2 bases to trimming and J lost 6 bases; unmatched junction nucleotides: 7. The CDR3 reads CASSFLPGQANSPLHF. The CDR3 DNA follows: TGCGCCAGCAGCTTCCTTCCGGGACAGGCTAATTCACCCCTCCACTTT. The whole variable domain, remainder taken from reference TRBV5-1 and TRBJ1-6, is KAGVTQTPRYLIKTRGQQVTLSCSPISGHRSVSWYQQTPGQGLQFLFEYFSETQRNKGNFPGRFSGRQFSNSRSEMNVSTLELGDSALYLCASSFLPGQANSPLHFGNGTRLTVT.

This clonotype was seen only a few times. The chain has TRBV19 and TRBJ1-5; TRBD1 might be the D (6 bases). The CDR3 totals 14 residues. Trimming took off 5 bases at V and 6 bases at J, with 14 bases between the two ends. Germline V gives CDR1 LNHDA, CDR2 SQIVND (reference sequence). CDR3 in DNA: TGTGCCAGTAGTCTACAGGGAGGTATTCAGCCCCAGCATTTT. Translating gives CASSLQGGIQPQHF. Together with reference TRBV19 and TRBJ1-5, the CDR3 gives the full variable domain: DGGITQSPKYLFRKEGQNVTLSCEQNLNHDAMYWYRQDPGQGLRLIYYSQIVNDFQKGDIAEGYSVSREKKESFPLTVTSAQKNPTAFYLCASSLQGGIQPQHFGDGTRLSIL.

There are a few counts of this clonotype. The chain uses TRBV29-1 and TRBJ2-7; 11 bases fit TRBD1. The CDR3 consists of 17 residues. Germline values: CDR1 SQVTM, CDR2 ANQGSEA. The V segment lost 0 bases and the J segment 5 bases; nucleotides outside the gene matches: 12. CDR3 region: CSVEDGIRDRGVDEQYF. The CDR3 bases are TGCAGCGTTGAAGATGGAATCCGGGACAGGGGGGTCGACGAGCAGTACTTC.

This clonotype has only a few counts. V gene TRBV10-3 combines with J gene TRBJ1-2, with 8 nucleotides matching TRBD1. This CDR3 is 15 amino acids long. Germline V CDR1 and CDR2: ENHRY, SYGVKD. Trimming at V came to 0 bases and at J to 7 bases, leaving 7 bases not matched to a gene. This chain's CDR3 is CAISESEDRVGGYTF. CDR3 sequence (DNA): TGTGCCATCAGTGAGTCCGAGGACAGGGTAGGTGGCTACACCTTC.

This clonotype was detected a few times. V is TRBV29-1 and J is TRBJ2-5, with D unclear. The CDR3 runs to 8 residues. Germline CDR1 SQVTM, CDR2 ANQGSEA. V lost 2 bases and J 9 bases, leaving 1 base between the germline ends. CDR3 protein: CSVESQYF. CDR3 coding DNA: TGCAGCGTTGAATCCCAGTACTTC.

This clonotype was counted ten times or more. This chain connects TRBV7-3 to TRBJ2-5; D gene uncertain. Germline CDR1 SGHTA, CDR2 FQGTGA. Trimming removed 1 base from V and 0 bases from J, with 9 bases in between. The CDR3 consists of 15 residues. The CDR3 sequence: CASSLMGTDQETQYF. DNA for the CDR3: TGTGCCAGCAGCTTAATGGGAACGGACCAAGAGACCCAGTACTTC.

The chain couples TRBV24-1 to TRBJ1-5; D possibly corresponds to TRBD1 (5 bases). V was cut by 12 bases and J by 6 bases, with 20 bases left in between. The CDR3 extends over 14 amino acids. Germline V lookup: CDR1 KGHDR, CDR2 SFDVKD. The CDR3 loop is CASSGSGRSQPQHF. CDR3 coding DNA: TGTGCCTCATCAGGGAGTGGAAGAAGTCAGCCCCAGCATTTT.

This clonotype occurred a few times. The chain employs TRBV6-1 and TRBJ1-5, with D unclear. V was shortened by 5 bases and J by 5 bases, with 10 bases between the two germline ends. This CDR3 spans 13 amino acids. From germline, CDR1 is MNHNS and CDR2 SASEGT. The CDR3 spells CASSKLTDQPQHF. The CDR3 coding sequence is TGTGCCAGCAGTAAACTAACGGATCAGCCCCAGCATTTT.

This clonotype occurred many times. This chain joins TRBV6-1 and TRBJ2-5; 16 positions agree with TRBD2. Germline lookup yields CDR1 MNHNS and CDR2 SASEGT. J lost 2 bases, V lost 6 bases, and 9 bases had no gene match. The CDR3 totals 18 residues. This chain's CDR3 is CASREGLAGGPWQETQYF. CDR3 nucleotides: TGTGCCAGCAGAGAGGGACTAGCGGGGGGGCCCTGGCAAGAGACCCAGTACTTC.

The rearrangement joins TRBV9 to TRBJ2-3, with D unclear. The V gene lost 0 bases and the J gene lost 3 bases, with 8 bases spanning the gap. Germline V gene lookup returns CDR1 SGDLS and CDR2 YYNGEE. CDR3 length equals 14 residues. CDR3 DNA: TGTGCCAGCAGCGTAGAAAAGGGAACAGATACGCAGTATTTT. Translated: CASSVEKGTDTQYF.

This clonotype was seen ten or more times. The genes are TRBV11-2 and TRBJ1-1, with 7 bases matching TRBD1. CDR1 is SGHAT and CDR2 is FQNNGV in the germline V gene. J lost 10 bases, V lost 0 bases, and 8 bases had no gene match. The CDR3 totals 14 residues. CDR3 nucleotide sequence: TGTGCCAGCAGCTTAGATCTCCCAGGGGGGGGAGCTTTCTTT. Protein: CASSLDLPGGGAFF.

This clonotype was seen a handful of times. J is TRBJ2-1 and V is TRBV9; D perhaps matches TRBD2 (6 bases). Germline CDR1 is SGDLS and CDR2 is YYNGEE. The length of the CDR3 is 14 residues. Trimming took off 4 bases at V and 7 bases at J, with 15 bases between the two ends. CDR3 in amino acids: CASSLYQTRNEQFF. CDR3 in DNA: TGTGCCAGCAGCCTTTACCAGACTAGGAATGAGCAGTTCTTC. The full variable domain, with the rest looked up from reference TRBV9 and TRBJ2-1, is DSGVTQTPKHLITATGQRVTLRCSPRSGDLSVYWYQQSLDQGLQFLIQYYNGEERAKGNILERFSAQQFPDLHSELNLSSLELGDSALYFCASSLYQTRNEQFFGPGTRLTVL.

The sample holds many counts of this clonotype. This chain uses TRBV3-1 with TRBJ2-7; possible D gene TRBD2, 5 bases. This CDR3 is 13 amino acids long. Germline CDR1 reads LGHDT; CDR2 reads YNNKEL (reference sequence). V lost 0 bases and J 6 bases, leaving 9 bases between the germline ends. The CDR3 DNA follows: TGTGCCAGCAGCCAAGATTCTGGGAGCGAGCAGTACTTC. It is translated as CASSQDSGSEQYF.

The chain has TRBV12-5 and TRBJ1-5, with unresolved D. V lost 1 base to trimming and J lost 6 bases, with 7 bases between them. The CDR3 loop spans 13 amino acids. CDR1 and CDR2 from the germline V gene are LGHNT and FRNRAP. The chain's CDR3 is CASGLDPTQPQHF. CDR3 bases: TGTGCTAGTGGTTTGGACCCTACTCAGCCCCAGCATTTT.

The V call is TRBV5-6, the J call TRBJ1-2; 8 bases map to TRBD1. V shed 5 bases, J shed 7 bases, and the junction held 13 bases outside the gene matches. Looked up from germline, CDR1 is SGHDT and CDR2 is YYEEEE. The CDR3 extends over 15 amino acids. The CDR3 DNA reads as TGTGCCAGCAGGGGGGGGTGGCAGGGGGCGCGTGGCTACACCTTC. Translated: CASRGGWQGARGYTF.

The chain uses TRBV14 and TRBJ2-1; D gene unclear. Germline V lookup: CDR1 SGHDN, CDR2 FVKESK. This CDR3 is built from 14 residues. The V gene lost 1 base and the J gene lost 7 bases, with 11 bases spanning the gap. CDR3 nucleotide sequence: TGTGCCAGCAGCCAAGGGCTTTTGAAGAATGAGCAGTTCTTC. Residues: CASSQGLLKNEQFF.

This rearrangement joins TRBV6-2 or TRBV6-3 to TRBJ1-6; no clear D gene. Germline-derived CDR1 and CDR2 are MNHEY and SVGEGT. V gave up 6 bases and J gave up 6 bases, with 15 bases separating them. This CDR3 comprises 15 residues. CDR3 sequence: CASSVRAASNSPLHF. Written as DNA, the CDR3 is TGTGCCAGCAGCGTGCGGGCGGCAAGTAATTCACCCCTCCACTTT.

This rearrangement joins TRBV3-1 to TRBJ2-2; the D gene is possibly TRBD1 (6 bases). With 2 bases removed from V and 4 bases from J, the gap between germline ends came to 14 bases. Germline V lookup: CDR1 LGHDT, CDR2 YNNKEL (reference sequence). The CDR3 is made up of 16 amino acids. CDR3 in DNA: TGTGCCAGCAGCCAATGGTCCTTAGGGGGCACCGGGGAGCTGTTTTTT. It codes for CASSQWSLGGTGELFF. The variable domain in full, with the rest retrieved from reference TRBV3-1 and TRBJ2-2, is DTAVSQTPKYLVTQMGNDKSIKCEQNLGHDTMYWYKQDSKKFLKIMFSYNNKELIINETVPNRFSPKSPDKAHLNLHINSLELGDSAVYFCASSQWSLGGTGELFFGEGSRLTVL.

There are many counts of this clonotype. The chain recombines TRBV24-1 with TRBJ2-1; D gene unclear. Per the germline V gene, CDR1 is KGHDR and CDR2 is SFDVKD. The CDR3 extends over 15 amino acids. The V gene lost 3 bases and the J gene lost 4 bases, with 12 bases spanning the gap. The CDR3 sequence is CATSDKVFPYNEQFF. CDR3 coding DNA: TGTGCCACCAGTGATAAAGTGTTTCCGTACAATGAGCAGTTCTTC.

This clonotype appeared many times. The genes are TRBV11-2 and TRBJ1-4, with D perhaps TRBD1 (5 bases). V was shortened by 1 base and J by 8 bases, with 14 bases between the two germline ends. The CDR3 spans 15 residues. Germline CDR1 SGHAT, CDR2 FQNNGV. DNA of the CDR3: TGTGCCAGCAGCTTAGGCGGGACCGGAGTGGAAAAACTGTTTTTT. This codes for CASSLGGTGVEKLFF.

This clonotype was observed at least ten times. V and J are TRBV4-2 and TRBJ2-7; D gene uncertain. In germline, CDR1 is LGHNA, CDR2 YNFKEQ. V was shortened by 1 base and J by 3 bases, with 10 bases between the two germline ends. The CDR3 extends over 14 amino acids. CDR3 nucleotide sequence: TGTGCCAGCAGCCAAGTAGGCTACGGCTACGAGCAGTACTTC. Amino acids: CASSQVGYGYEQYF.

This clonotype was observed a handful of times. Written as DNA, the CDR3 is TGCAGCGCCGGACATGGCCAAGAGACCCAGTACTTC. This encodes CSAGHGQETQYF. The gene calls are TRBV29-1 and TRBJ2-5; tentative D call: TRBD1 (5 bases). The length of the CDR3 is 12 residues. Per the germline V gene, CDR1 is SQVTM and CDR2 is ANQGSEA. V was trimmed by 7 bases and J by 1 base, leaving 10 bases between them.

This clonotype showed up many times. The V gene is TRBV7-2, the J gene TRBJ2-3; no definite D call. This CDR3 is 14 amino acids long. With 0 bases removed from V and 4 bases from J, the gap between germline ends came to 8 bases. Germline V lookup: CDR1 SGHTA, CDR2 FQGNSA. The CDR3 loop reads CASSLAAASDTQYF. The CDR3 DNA is TGTGCCAGCAGCTTAGCAGCAGCGTCAGATACGCAGTATTTT.